This T cell receptor beta chain was identified during a study of shared clonotypes between healthy human individuals. Sequencing used immunoSEQ multiplex PCR; TCRdb keeps in-frame clones, though not all of them. The data show approximately 1,000,000 clones, with about four fifths seen just once and about 0.52% held by the top ten. This CDR3 region has 15 residues. The germline V gene has CDR1 SGHAT and CDR2 FQNNGV. V was clipped by 2 bases and J by 4 bases, with 12 bases between them. This chain joins TRBV11-2 and TRBJ1-3; TRBD1 might be the D (5 bases). This TCR was recovered from a man between 18 and 35 years old in good health. Some clones in this sample may be carry-over from other donors' samples. The sequencing sample was made of memory CD4+ T cells from PBMCs. Subset defined: CD45RA-negative fraction. The CDR3 loop reads CASSLQGISGNTIYF. CDR3 sequence (DNA): TGTGCCAGCAGCTTACAGGGTATATCAGGAAACACCATATATTTT.